This T cell receptor beta chain was identified in a study of cytomegalovirus exposure and HLA in healthy donors. Study-level results: The TCR clusters that emerged in the first cohort tended, a later analysis found, to co-occur in the 110 or so validation repertoires. Reportedly, cytomegalovirus status was diagnosed with high sensitivity and specificity.

In the case of this clone: As yet, its antigen is unknown.

TCRdb's table, derived via immunoSEQ multiplex PCR, lists solely in-frame clones and lacks some. The sample records hundreds of thousands of clones, approximately 83% being singletons. The CDR3 has 14 amino acids. V shed 6 bases and J 5 bases; nucleotides not matched to a gene: 10. Germline V CDR1 and CDR2: ENHRY, SYGVKD. The validation cohort, a group of roughly 120 subjects, included the donors and was separate from the roughly 620-subject first cohort. J is TRBJ2-7 and V is TRBV10-3; 7 nucleotides line up with TRBD2. Sequenced input: PBMCs. The TCR comes from a young woman in good health and CMV-seropositive. CDR3 sequence reads: CAIRPAGSWNEQYF. CDR3 bases: TGTGCCATCAGACCAGCGGGATCTTGGAACGAGCAGTACTTC.